The T cell receptor beta chain described here comes from a study of a mutant IDH1 vaccine in newly diagnosed glioma. Details on this clone: Its antigen is unidentified.

Method: immunoSEQ multiplex PCR; TCRdb's copy keeps in-frame clones and lacks some. The sample records roughly 34,000 clones, 75% to 95% being singletons. As for time point: week 47, end of study. In the vaccine, a single dose held 300 ug of the mutant IDH1 20-mer peptide, along with topical imiquimod. Trimming left V 3 bases short and J 6 bases short, with 9 bases between. The CDR3 runs to 13 residues. In germline, CDR1 is SGHRS, CDR2 YFSETQ. This TCR was recovered from a middle-aged woman with glioma. The chain couples TRBV5-1 to TRBJ1-4; a possible D gene is TRBD1 (5 bases). Specimen: PBMCs, collected from a glioma patient whose treatment included an IDH1 peptide vaccine. CDR3 nucleotide sequence: TGCGCCAGCAGCTCTGGGGGGTATGAAAAACTGTTTTTT. As protein: CASSSGGYEKLFF.